A selection of T cell receptor beta chains follows, all from one sample in a study of blood T cell repertoires in COVID-19. Clones were read by immunoSEQ multiplex PCR, and TCRdb kept only the in-frame ones, dropping some. Here the sample spans 100,000 or so clones, 80% being singletons. Sequenced sample: peripheral blood. Source of these receptors: a human donor in a cohort sampled during active COVID-19. Each CDR3 is given with its conserved first and last residue. A D gene is named only where the DNA matches it firmly. Clone size is stated in some rows and not others, as once, few, many or a class when expanded.

V	D	length	size	J	DNA	CDR3
TRBV7-8	-	15	-	TRBJ2-1	TGTGCCAGCAGCCGAGGGGCGGGTGCCTACAATGAGCAGTTCTTC	CASSRGAGAYNEQFF
TRBV19	-	12	-	TRBJ2-7	TGTGCCACTGCAGGTCACTCCTACGAGCAGTACTTC	CATAGHSYEQYF
TRBV28	-	15	-	TRBJ1-3	TGTGCCAGCAGGCCTACAGGCGCCCCTCGAAACACCATATATTTT	CASRPTGAPRNTIYF
TRBV29-1	TRBD2	14	once	TRBJ2-5	TGCAGCGCCGTAATTAGCGGGAGCCCCGAGACCCAGTACTTC	CSAVISGSPETQYF
TRBV30	-	13	-	TRBJ1-1	TGTGCCTGGGGACCTAATATGAACACTGAAGCTTTCTTT	CAWGPNMNTEAFF
TRBV19	-	14	-	TRBJ1-1	TGTGCCAGTAGTCCCCGGGGGGTAAAAACTGAAGCTTTCTTT	CASSPRGVKTEAFF
TRBV13	-	19	-	TRBJ1-3	TGTGCCAGCAGCTTAGGCAGGGATACCAGCTCGTTCGGTGGAAACACCATATATTTT	CASSLGRDTSSFGGNTIYF
TRBV9	-	17	-	TRBJ2-6	TGTGCCAGCAGGATTGGGCCGGGGGTAGCCGGGGCCAACGTCCTGACTTTC	CASRIGPGVAGANVLTF
TRBV10-3	TRBD1	16	-	TRBJ2-6	TGTGCCATCAGGGTAACAGGGGGAGCTGGGGCCAACGTCCTGACTTTC	CAIRVTGGAGANVLTF
TRBV18	TRBD2	16	-	TRBJ2-7	TGTGCCAGCTCACCACCTTCTGGCGGGAGCTCCTACGAGCAGTACTTC	CASSPPSGGSSYEQYF
TRBV7-9	TRBD1	16	-	TRBJ1-1	TGTGCCAGCCGATCTAGGGGACAGGGCCGAATTGCTGAAGCTTTCTTT	CASRSRGQGRIAEAFF
TRBV10-3	TRBD1	14	-	TRBJ1-4	TGTGCCACCAAATCCCGGGACAGATCTGAAAAACTGTTTTTT	CATKSRDRSEKLFF
TRBV2	-	19	-	TRBJ2-6	TGTGCCAGCAGTAGACAGGCTTCAATCCAATCGTCTGGGGCCAACGTCCTGACTTTC	CASSRQASIQSSGANVLTF
TRBV5-1	-	15	-	TRBJ1-1	TGCGCCAGCAGCTCATCGTACGGGGGATACACTGAAGCTTTCTTT	CASSSSYGGYTEAFF
TRBV29-1	TRBD1	13	-	TRBJ2-7	TGCAGCGTTGATACAGGGGGCACTTACGAGCAGTACTTC	CSVDTGGTYEQYF
TRBV28	TRBD1	15	-	TRBJ1-1	TGTGCCAGCAGAAGACCTGGGACAGCAGGAGCTGAAGCTTTCTTT	CASRRPGTAGAEAFF
TRBV3-1/TRBV3-2	TRBD1	17	-	TRBJ2-7	TGTGCCAGCAGCCTCCATGAGACAGGGGACCGTTACTACGAGCAGTACTTC	CASSLHETGDRYYEQYF
TRBV5-5	TRBD1	14	-	TRBJ1-1	TGTGCCAGCAGCCGGACAGGGATGAACACTGAAGCTTTCTTT	CASSRTGMNTEAFF
TRBV5-1	-	16	-	TRBJ2-7	TGCGCCAGCAGCTTGGCCCCCGGGACCGGGAGCTACGAGCAGTACTTC	CASSLAPGTGSYEQYF
TRBV7-3	-	14	-	TRBJ1-1	TGTGCCAGCAGCGTCCAGGGAGGCGGGACTGAAGCTTTCTTT	CASSVQGGGTEAFF
TRBV28	TRBD2	17	-	TRBJ2-1	TGTGCCAGCAGTTCTGATAGCGGGAGGGCCTTCTCAAATGAGCAGTTCTTC	CASSSDSGRAFSNEQFF
TRBV12-3/TRBV12-4	TRBD1	13	-	TRBJ1-2	TGTGCCAGCAGCCTAGGACAGGGTAGTGGCTACACCTTC	CASSLGQGSGYTF
TRBV18	TRBD2	18	-	TRBJ2-2	TGTGCCAGCTCTCCCGGGACTAGCGGGACGTGGGACACCGGGGAGCTGTTTTTT	CASSPGTSGTWDTGELFF
TRBV5-1	TRBD1	14	-	TRBJ1-3	TGCGCCAGCAGCGGGCAGGGGGCTGGAAACACCATATATTTT	CASSGQGAGNTIYF
TRBV6-2/TRBV6-3	-	15	-	TRBJ1-4	TGTGCCAGCAGCTTTGGGGGCCATGCTAATGAAAAACTGTTTTTT	CASSFGGHANEKLFF
TRBV3-1/TRBV3-2	-	15	-	TRBJ2-7	TGTGCCAGCAGCCAAGACCTTTGGAGGCCCTACGAGCAGTACTTC	CASSQDLWRPYEQYF
TRBV28	-	15	-	TRBJ2-7	TGTGCCAGCAGTCTCCGGGGGAACAGCGCCTACGAGCAGTACTTC	CASSLRGNSAYEQYF
TRBV5-1	-	15	-	TRBJ2-3	TGCGCCAGCAGCTTCGTAGCGGAAGGCACAGATACGCAGTATTTT	CASSFVAEGTDTQYF
TRBV7-9	TRBD1	15	few	TRBJ1-6	TGTGCCAGCAGCCCACTGGGACCGGGGACAGCACCCCTCCACTTT	CASSPLGPGTAPLHF
TRBV4-2	TRBD2	15	few	TRBJ2-7	TGTGCCAGCAGCCAAGTAGCGGGAGAGGACTACGAGCAGTACTTC	CASSQVAGEDYEQYF
TRBV3-1/TRBV3-2	-	14	-	TRBJ1-5	TGTGCCAGCAGCCAGGACACTTCCAATCAGCCCCAGCATTTT	CASSQDTSNQPQHF
TRBV12-3/TRBV12-4	TRBD1	13	-	TRBJ1-5	TGTGCCAGCAGGGGACAGGGCAATCAGCCCCAGCATTTT	CASRGQGNQPQHF
TRBV6-5	TRBD1	14	few	TRBJ1-5	TGTGCCAGCAGTTACGGAGGGGGCAGGCAGCCCCAGCATTTT	CASSYGGGRQPQHF
TRBV2	TRBD2	14	-	TRBJ2-7	TGTGCCAGCACCCGGGGCGGGGGGTCCTACGAGCAGTACTTC	CASTRGGGSYEQYF
TRBV28	TRBD1	17	-	TRBJ2-7	TGTGCCAGCAGTAAACAAATTCAGGACAGGAGCTCCTACGAGCAGTACTTC	CASSKQIQDRSSYEQYF
TRBV30	TRBD1	14	-	TRBJ2-7	TGTGCCTGGAGTGTGGGGACAGGGTTGTACGAGCAGTACTTC	CAWSVGTGLYEQYF
TRBV3-1/TRBV3-2	-	14	-	TRBJ2-2	TGTGCCAGCAGCCAAACTCGTAACACCGGGGAGCTGTTTTTT	CASSQTRNTGELFF
TRBV6-1	TRBD1	14	-	TRBJ1-2	TGTGCCAGCAGTGAAATCGGGACAGGGGTCGGCTACACCTTC	CASSEIGTGVGYTF
TRBV5-1	-	12	few	TRBJ1-2	TGCGCCAGCAGCCCCACAGGGTATGGCTACACCTTC	CASSPTGYGYTF
TRBV28	-	13	-	TRBJ1-1	TGTGCCGCCGACCCCCGGGGGGGCACTGAAGCTTTCTTT	CAADPRGGTEAFF
TRBV7-9	-	13	few	TRBJ2-7	TGTGCCAGCAGCTTACCCTCGGGCTACGAGCAGTACTTC	CASSLPSGYEQYF
TRBV3-1/TRBV3-2	-	11	-	TRBJ2-1	TGTGCCAGCAGCGCATCGGATGAGCAGTTCTTC	CASSASDEQFF
TRBV10-3	TRBD2	17	-	TRBJ2-7	TGTGCCATCAGTGAGTCCACGCTAGCGGGAACCTCCTACGAGCAGTACTTC	CAISESTLAGTSYEQYF
TRBV5-1	TRBD2	16	-	TRBJ2-5	TGCGCCAGCAGCTTGTTAGCGGGAGTGGAGGGAGAGACCCAGTACTTC	CASSLLAGVEGETQYF
TRBV10-3	TRBD1	14	-	TRBJ1-3	TGTGCCATCACCCGACAGGGGCCTGGAAACACCATATATTTT	CAITRQGPGNTIYF
TRBV6-5	-	13	-	TRBJ1-3	TGTGCCAGCGTCGAACTCTCTGGAAACACCATATATTTT	CASVELSGNTIYF
TRBV19	-	15	-	TRBJ1-5	TGTGCCAGTAGTATTGGGAGTTATAGCAATCAGCCCCAGCATTTT	CASSIGSYSNQPQHF
TRBV10-1	-	14	few	TRBJ2-2	TGCGCCAGCAGCAGCGGAGTGAACACCGGGGAGCTGTTTTTT	CASSSGVNTGELFF
TRBV30	-	12	-	TRBJ2-3	TGTGCCTGGCTTTCAGGAACAGATACGCAGTATTTT	CAWLSGTDTQYF
TRBV10-1	TRBD2	12	-	TRBJ2-1	TGCGCCAGCAGTGGGACTAGGCATGAGCAGTTCTTC	CASSGTRHEQFF
TRBV7-8	TRBD2	15	-	TRBJ2-5	TGTGCCAGCAGGGGAGGGCGGGAATGGGGAGAGACCCAGTACTTC	CASRGGREWGETQYF
TRBV12-3/TRBV12-4	-	12	-	TRBJ1-1	TGTGCCAGCAGCTTAAGGGAGGGGCGAGCTTTCTTT	CASSLREGRAFF
TRBV28	-	13	-	TRBJ2-5	TGTGCCAGCAGTTTTGGGGCCGTGGAGACCCAGTACTTC	CASSFGAVETQYF
TRBV4-1	TRBD2	15	-	TRBJ2-7	TGCGCCAGCAGCCAAGGGAGCGGGGGGTTCTACGAGCAGTACTTC	CASSQGSGGFYEQYF
TRBV5-6	TRBD1	14	-	TRBJ2-7	TGTGCCAGCACCCCCCGGACAGGGCTCTACGAGCAGTACTTC	CASTPRTGLYEQYF